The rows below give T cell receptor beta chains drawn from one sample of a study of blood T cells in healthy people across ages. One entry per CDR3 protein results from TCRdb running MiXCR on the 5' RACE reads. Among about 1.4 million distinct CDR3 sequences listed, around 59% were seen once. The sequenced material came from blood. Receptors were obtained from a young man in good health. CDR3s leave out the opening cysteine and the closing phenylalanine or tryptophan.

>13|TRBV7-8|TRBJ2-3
ASSPRPTLADTQY
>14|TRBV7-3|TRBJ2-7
ASSLYGEVLAYEQY
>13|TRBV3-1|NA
ASEVLAGGRETQY
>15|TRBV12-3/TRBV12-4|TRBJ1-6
ASSFGQLSSYNSPLH
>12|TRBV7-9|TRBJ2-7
ASSLAQSPYEQY
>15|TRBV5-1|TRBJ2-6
ANNPSRGGSGANVLT
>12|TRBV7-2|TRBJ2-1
ASSQDFNRNEQF
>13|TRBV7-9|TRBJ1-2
ASSAPGTANYGYT
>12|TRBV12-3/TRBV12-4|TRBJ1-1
ASSQPPGSTEAF
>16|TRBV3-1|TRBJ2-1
ASSQDPIGGGEGNEQF
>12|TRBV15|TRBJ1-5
ATSRDRGGQPQH
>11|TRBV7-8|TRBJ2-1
ALEYPTVNEQF
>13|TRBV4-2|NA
ASSQGLAGGNEQY
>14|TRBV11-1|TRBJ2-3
ASRSAKLAAVDTQY
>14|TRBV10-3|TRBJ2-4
AISVRSGGDGNIQY
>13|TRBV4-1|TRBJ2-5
ASSQETSSRETQY
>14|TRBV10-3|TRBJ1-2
AIRGTGEGDNYGYT
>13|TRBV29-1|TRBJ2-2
SVETGTLNTGELF
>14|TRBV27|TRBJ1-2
ASSHKGQIANYGYT
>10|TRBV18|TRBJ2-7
ASSRQEGEQY
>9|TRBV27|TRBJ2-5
ASMPPETQY